This TCR beta chain was obtained from a study of PD-1 blockade in classical Hodgkin lymphoma. Noted time point: cycle 4 day 1 (C4D1), after six to seven weeks of nivolumab. After autologous stem cell transplantation all patients relapsed, and prior brentuximab vedotin exposure differed between cohorts. Sequencing was performed with immunoSEQ multiplex PCR; in TCRdb, only in-frame clones are kept and a portion is missing. Among about 20,000 clones listed, around 80% were seen once. This clone was counted a single time. Germline assignment: CDR1 MNHEY and CDR2 SMNVEV (reference sequence). There are 14 residues in the CDR3. Trimming left V 0 bases short and J 5 bases short, with 10 bases between.

The V and J genes are TRBV27 and TRBJ2-5; no clear D gene. This TCR was sampled from a human donor with classical Hodgkin lymphoma. The sample was peripheral blood mononuclear cells (PBMCs), taken before the fourth cycle of nivolumab. As DNA, the CDR3 is TGTGCCAGCAGTTTATCGGTCGGTTCGGAGACCCAGTACTTC. Protein: CASSLSVGSETQYF.